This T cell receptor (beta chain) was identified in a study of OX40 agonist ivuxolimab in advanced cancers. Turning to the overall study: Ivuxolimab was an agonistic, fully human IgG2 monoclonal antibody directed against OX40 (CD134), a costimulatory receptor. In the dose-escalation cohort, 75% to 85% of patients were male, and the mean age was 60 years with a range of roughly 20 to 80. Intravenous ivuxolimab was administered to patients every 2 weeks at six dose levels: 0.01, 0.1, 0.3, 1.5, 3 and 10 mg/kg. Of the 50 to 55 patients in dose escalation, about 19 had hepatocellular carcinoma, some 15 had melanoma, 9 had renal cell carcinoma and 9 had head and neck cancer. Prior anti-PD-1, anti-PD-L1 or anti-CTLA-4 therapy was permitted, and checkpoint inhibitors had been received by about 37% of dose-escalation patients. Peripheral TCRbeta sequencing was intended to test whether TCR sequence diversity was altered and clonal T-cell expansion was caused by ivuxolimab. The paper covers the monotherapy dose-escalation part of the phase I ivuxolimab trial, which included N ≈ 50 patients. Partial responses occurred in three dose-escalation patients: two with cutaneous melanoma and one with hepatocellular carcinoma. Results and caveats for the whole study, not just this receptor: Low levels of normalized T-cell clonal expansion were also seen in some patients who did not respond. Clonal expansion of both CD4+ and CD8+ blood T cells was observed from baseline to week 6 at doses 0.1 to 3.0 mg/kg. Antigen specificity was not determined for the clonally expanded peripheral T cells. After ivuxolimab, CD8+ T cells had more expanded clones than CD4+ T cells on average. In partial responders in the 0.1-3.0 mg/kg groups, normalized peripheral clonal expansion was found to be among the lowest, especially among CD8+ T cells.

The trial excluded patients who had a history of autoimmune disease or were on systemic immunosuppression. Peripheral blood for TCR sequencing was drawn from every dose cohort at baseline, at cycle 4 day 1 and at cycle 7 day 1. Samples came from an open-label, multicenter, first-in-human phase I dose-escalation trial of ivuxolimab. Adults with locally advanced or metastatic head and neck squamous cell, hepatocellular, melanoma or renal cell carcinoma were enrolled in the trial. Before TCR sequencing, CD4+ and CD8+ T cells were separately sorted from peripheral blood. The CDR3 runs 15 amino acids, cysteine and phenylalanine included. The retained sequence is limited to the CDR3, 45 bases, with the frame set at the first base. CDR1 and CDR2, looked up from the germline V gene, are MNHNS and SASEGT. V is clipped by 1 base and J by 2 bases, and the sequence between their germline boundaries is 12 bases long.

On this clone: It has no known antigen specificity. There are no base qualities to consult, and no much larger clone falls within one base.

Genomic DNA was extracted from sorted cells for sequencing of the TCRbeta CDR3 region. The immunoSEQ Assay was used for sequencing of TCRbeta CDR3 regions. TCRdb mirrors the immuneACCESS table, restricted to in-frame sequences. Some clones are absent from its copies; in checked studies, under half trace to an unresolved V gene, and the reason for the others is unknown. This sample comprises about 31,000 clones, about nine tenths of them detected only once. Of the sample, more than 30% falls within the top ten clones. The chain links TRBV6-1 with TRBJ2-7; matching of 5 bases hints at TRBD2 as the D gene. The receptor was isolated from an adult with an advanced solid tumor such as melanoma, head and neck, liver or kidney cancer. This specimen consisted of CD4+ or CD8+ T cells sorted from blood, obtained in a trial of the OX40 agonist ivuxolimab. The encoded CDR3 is CASSEVREIPYEQYF. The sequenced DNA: TGTGCCAGCAGTGAAGTGAGGGAAATTCCCTACGAGCAGTACTTC.